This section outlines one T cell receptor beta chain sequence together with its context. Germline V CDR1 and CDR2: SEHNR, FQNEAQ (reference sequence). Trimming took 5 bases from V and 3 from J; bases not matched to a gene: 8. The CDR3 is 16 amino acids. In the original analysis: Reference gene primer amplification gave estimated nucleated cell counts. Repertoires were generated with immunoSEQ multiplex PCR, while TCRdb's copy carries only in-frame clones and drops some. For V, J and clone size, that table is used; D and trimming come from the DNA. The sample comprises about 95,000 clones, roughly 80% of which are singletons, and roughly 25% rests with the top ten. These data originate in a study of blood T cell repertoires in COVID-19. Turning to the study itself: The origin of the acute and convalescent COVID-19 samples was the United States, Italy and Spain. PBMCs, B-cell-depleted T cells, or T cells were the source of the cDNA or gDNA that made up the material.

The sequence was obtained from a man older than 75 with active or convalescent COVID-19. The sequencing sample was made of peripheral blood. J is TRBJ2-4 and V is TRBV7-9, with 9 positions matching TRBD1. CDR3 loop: CASSAGDREGKNIQYF. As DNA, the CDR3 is TGTGCCAGCAGCGCGGGGGACAGGGAGGGCAAAAACATTCAGTACTTC.